The 17 T cell receptor beta chains reported below all come from one sample, sequenced in a study of control samples from healthy donors and cancer patients. Some clones are missing from TCRdb's copy, which holds only in-frame ones; the method was immunoSEQ multiplex PCR. The top ten hold roughly 3.3% of the sample, which has 90,000 to 150,000 clones, about 87% seen once. The sequenced material came from blood. These receptors were taken from a man aged 40-50 years in good health.

The chain employs TRBV1 and TRBJ2-7; the table's TRBD2 call for D was not verified on the DNA. TRBV1 is listed as a pseudogene. CDR3 length: 13 residues. CDR3 residues: CTSSKVAGHEQYF. CDR3 bases: TGCACCAGCAGCAAAGTCGCGGGCCACGAGCAGTACTTC.

The V and J genes are TRBV24-1 and TRBJ1-3, with a possible D match to TRBD1 (5 bases). Germline values: CDR1 KGHDR, CDR2 SFDVKD. The V gene lost 4 bases and the J gene lost 0 bases, with 12 bases spanning the gap. This CDR3 is built from 16 residues. CDR3 loop: CATSDGHRASGNTIYF. The DNA of the CDR3 is TGTGCCACCAGTGACGGACACCGAGCCTCTGGAAACACCATATATTTT.

This rearrangement joins TRBV5-1 to TRBJ2-7; D is ambiguous. The CDR3 is 14 amino acids. Germline V gene data show CDR1 as SGHRS and CDR2 as YFSETQ. V gave up 0 bases and J gave up 2 bases, with 9 bases separating them. The CDR3 sequence: CASSLGSSPYEQYF. The CDR3 DNA is TGCGCCAGCAGCTTGGGCAGTAGCCCCTACGAGCAGTACTTC.

V and J are TRBV7-3 and TRBJ1-2; D might be TRBD1 (6 bases). This CDR3 contains 13 residues. Germline V lookup: CDR1 SGHTA, CDR2 FQGTGA. The germline V and J ends were trimmed by 5 bases and 3 bases, with 10 bases remaining between them. The chain's CDR3 is CASSQDSYYGYTF. The CDR3 DNA sequence: TGTGCCAGCAGCCAGGACAGCTACTATGGCTACACCTTC.

This clone was observed a few times. The V gene is TRBV6-6, the J gene TRBJ1-5; D remains unclear. There are 12 residues in the CDR3. The ends were cut back, 8 bases at V and 4 bases at J, with 9 bases in the middle. Germline V CDR1 and CDR2: MNHNY, SVGAGI (reference sequence). The CDR3 sequence is CASEDPNQPQHF. The CDR3 DNA follows: TGTGCCAGCGAAGACCCAAATCAGCCCCAGCATTTT.

The sample holds one count of this clone. The V and J genes are TRBV11-3 and TRBJ1-5; TRBD1 aligns across 7 bases. After removal of 7 bases from V and 6 bases from J, the junction contained 15 bases not matched to a gene. CDR3 length equals 16 residues. Germline values: CDR1 SGHNT, CDR2 YENEEA. The CDR3 loop reads CASTPPDRVYSQPQHF. CDR3 DNA sequence: TGTGCCAGCACCCCTCCTGACAGGGTGTATAGTCAGCCCCAGCATTTT.

The chain uses TRBV4-3 and TRBJ2-7, with D possibly TRBD1 on 6 matching bases. The CDR3 is 15 amino acids. Germline CDR1 and CDR2: LGHNA and YSLEER. V lost 0 bases, J lost 4 bases, and 13 bases lay in between. CDR3 in amino acids: CASSQDRNRVYEQYF. Written as DNA, the CDR3 is TGCGCCAGCAGCCAAGATCGTAACAGGGTGTACGAGCAGTACTTC.

This rearrangement joins TRBV19 to TRBJ2-7; 10 bases line up with TRBD1. V trimming: 3 bases; J trimming: 3 bases; junction bases outside the gene matches: 8. The CDR3 is 16 amino acids. Germline V lookup: CDR1 LNHDA, CDR2 SQIVND (reference sequence). CDR3 nucleotide sequence: TGTGCCAGTAGTATGACACAGACAGGGGGCAACTACGAGCAGTACTTC. This gives the protein CASSMTQTGGNYEQYF.

This chain links TRBV6-4 with TRBJ2-3; 7 nucleotides line up with TRBD1. After removal of 4 bases from V and 1 base from J, the junction contained 5 bases not matched to a gene. Germline CDR1 is MRHNA and CDR2 is SNTAGT. This CDR3 is 15 amino acids long. CDR3 amino acids: CASSGGTGGTDTQYF. CDR3 DNA sequence: TGTGCCAGCAGTGGGGGTACAGGGGGCACAGATACGCAGTATTTT.

Only a few counts were recorded for this clone. The chain carries TRBV7-8 and TRBJ2-1; maybe TRBD1 (6 bases). The CDR3 runs to 16 residues. Germline CDR1 and CDR2: SGHVS and FQNEAQ. V lost 1 base to trimming and J lost 1 base, with 11 bases between them. The DNA for the CDR3 is TGTGCCAGCAGCTTAGGGACAGTTACTTCCTACAATGAGCAGTTCTTC. It specifies CASSLGTVTSYNEQFF.

This clone is labeled medium-sized. This rearrangement joins TRBV10-3 to TRBJ1-1; D call uncertain. Between the trimmed V and J ends, which lost 3 bases and 1 base, there was a span of 9 bases. The CDR3 has 14 residues. Germline CDR1 ENHRY, CDR2 SYGVKD. This CDR3 is CAISESQENTEAFF. CDR3 in DNA: TGTGCCATCAGTGAAAGTCAGGAGAACACTGAAGCTTTCTTT.

This rearrangement joins TRBV27 to TRBJ2-3; 9 nucleotides line up with TRBD1. Germline V CDR1 and CDR2: MNHEY, SMNVEV (reference sequence). The J segment lost 4 bases and the V segment lost 2 bases, leaving 25 bases of the junction unmatched. There are 22 residues in the CDR3. The CDR3 DNA follows: TGTGCCAGCAGTTTACGAATGACGGGTCGTACGGACCGGGACAGGGCCCCAGATACGCAGTATTTT. It is translated as CASSLRMTGRTDRDRAPDTQYF.

This clone turned up a few times. The genes are TRBV6-6 and TRBJ2-1, with D tentatively TRBD1 (5 bases). CDR1 MNHNY and CDR2 SVGAGI come from the germline V gene (reference sequence). Trimming left V 8 bases short and J 0 bases short, with 11 bases between. The CDR3 has 14 amino acids. CDR3 in amino acids: CASSDTSSYNEQFF. The DNA of the CDR3 is TGTGCCAGCTCGGACACAAGCTCCTACAATGAGCAGTTCTTC.

This chain uses TRBV5-1 with TRBJ1-2; tentative D call: TRBD1 (5 bases). CDR3 length: 16 amino acids. CDR1 SGHRS and CDR2 YFSETQ come from the germline V gene. V was clipped by 0 bases and J by 6 bases, with 18 bases between them. DNA of the CDR3: TGCGCCAGCAGCTTGGCGGGCAGGGAGGCAAATCATGGCTACACCTTC. As protein: CASSLAGREANHGYTF.

DNA for the CDR3: TGTGCCAGCAGTCGGACAGGGAATGACGAGCAGTACTTC. This encodes CASSRTGNDEQYF. The rearrangement links TRBV27 to TRBJ2-7; 8 bases match TRBD1. Per germline, CDR1 MNHEY and CDR2 SMNVEV (reference sequence). V gave up 5 bases and J gave up 5 bases; unmatched junction bases: 5. The CDR3 has 13 amino acids.

This clone was counted once. The gene calls are TRBV4-1 and TRBJ1-6; 8 bases agree with TRBD1. Trimming took 0 bases from V and 9 from J; bases not matched to a gene: 4. This CDR3 has 15 residues. CDR1 is MGHRA and CDR2 is YSYEKL in the germline V gene. CDR3 amino acids: CASSQEYRGGSPLHF. CDR3 in DNA: TGCGCCAGCAGCCAAGAGTACAGGGGGGGTTCACCCCTCCACTTT.

The chain couples TRBV19 to TRBJ2-6, with TRBD1 identical over 11 bases. This CDR3 comprises 16 residues. V was pared by 10 bases and J by 0 bases, with 5 bases of the junction left unmatched. Germline V gives CDR1 LNHDA, CDR2 SQIVND (reference sequence). The CDR3 bases are TGTGCCACGGGGGACAGGGGGATCTCTGGGGCCAACGTCCTGACTTTC. As protein: CATGDRGISGANVLTF.